A selection of T cell receptor beta chains follows, all from one sample in a study of human T cells and chemical hapten exposure. TCRdb called the RACE reads again in MiXCR, with one record for every CDR3 protein. The sample contains just over 70,000 distinct CDR3 sequences, approximately 10% of which appear only once. The sequencing used whole blood, collected in connection with sensitization to the hapten diphenylcyclopropenone (DPC). These receptors all come from a woman between 50 and 59 years old with alopecia areata. Some clones in this sample may be carry-over from other donors' samples. The CDR3 runs from the conserved cysteine through the conserved F or W. D genes are given only for firm matches. Expanded clones get a size class; other rows say once, few or many, or leave the size out.

D: NA; size: few; J: TRBJ1-1; V: TRBV18; CDR3: CASSPESFQAWTFF; DNA: TGTGCCAGCTCACCAGAATCATTCCAGGCGTGGACTTTCTTT
D: NA; size: many; J: TRBJ1-2; V: TRBV18; CDR3: CASSRSQDYGYTF; DNA: TGTGCCAGCTCACGTTCCCAGGACTATGGCTACACCTTC
D: NA; size: many; J: TRBJ1-5; V: TRBV29-1; CDR3: CSVESGRNQPQHF; DNA: TGCAGCGTTGAAAGTGGCAGAAATCAGCCCCAGCATTTT
D: NA; size: few; J: TRBJ2-1; V: TRBV6-5; CDR3: CASSYDGARNEQFF; DNA: TGTGCCAGCAGTTACGACGGGGCCCGAAATGAGCAGTTCTTC
D: NA; size: NA; J: TRBJ1-5; V: TRBV3-1; CDR3: CASSQGPGGNQPQHF; DNA: TGTGCCAGCAGCCAAGGACCAGGGGGCAATCAGCCCCAGCATTTT
D: TRBD2; size: NA; J: TRBJ2-7; V: TRBV5-1; CDR3: CASSTTSGNSYEQYF; DNA: TGCGCCAGCAGCACGACTAGCGGGAACTCCTACGAGCAGTACTTC
D: NA; size: many; J: TRBJ1-2; V: TRBV6-2/TRBV6-3; CDR3: CASRRGHGYTF; DNA: TGTGCCAGCAGGAGAGGGCATGGCTACACCTTC
D: NA; size: many; J: TRBJ2-7; V: TRBV6-5; CDR3: CASSYSSRRGKAYEQYF; DNA: TGTGCCAGCAGTTACTCCTCCCGTAGGGGGAAGGCCTACGAGCAGTACTTC
D: NA; size: many; J: TRBJ2-7; V: TRBV15; CDR3: CATSRGGVEQYF; DNA: TGTGCCACCAGCAGAGGCGGGGTTGAGCAGTACTTC
D: NA; size: NA; J: TRBJ2-3; V: TRBV28; CDR3: CASSARTDTQYF; DNA: TGTGCCAGCTCGGCTCGCACAGATACGCAGTATTTT
D: NA; size: NA; J: TRBJ2-7; V: TRBV7-8; CDR3: CASSLLGLGYYEQYF; DNA: TGTGCCAGCAGCTTATTAGGACTTGGGTACTACGAGCAGTACTTC
D: TRBD1; size: many; J: TRBJ1-5; V: TRBV11-2; CDR3: CASSQQGKDQPQHF; DNA: TGTGCCAGCAGTCAACAGGGGAAAGATCAGCCCCAGCATTTT
D: NA; size: many; J: TRBJ1-2; V: TRBV5-6; CDR3: CASSLGRRGSGYTF; DNA: TGTGCCAGCAGCCTGGGGCGTAGGGGCAGTGGCTACACCTTC
D: NA; size: NA; J: TRBJ2-1; V: TRBV18; CDR3: CASSLPGRAYNEQFF; DNA: TGTGCCAGCTCACTTCCGGGTCGGGCCTACAATGAGCAGTTCTTC
D: NA; size: few; J: TRBJ1-5; V: TRBV4-1; CDR3: CASSRDRGGSNQPQHF; DNA: TGCGCCAGCAGCCGAGATAGGGGCGGGAGCAATCAGCCCCAGCATTTT
D: NA; size: many; J: TRBJ1-5; V: TRBV3-1; CDR3: CASSQGSGQPQHF; DNA: TGTGCCAGCAGCCAAGGGTCGGGTCAGCCCCAGCATTTT